The 17 T cell receptor beta chains reported below all come from one sample, sequenced in a study of human T cells and chemical hapten exposure. MiXCR was run by TCRdb on the RACE reads, yielding one entry per CDR3 protein. The data show around 110,000 distinct CDR3 sequences, 9% to 14% seen once. Time point specified: patch test 1, 2 weeks after DPC sensitization. Treatment given: therapeutic diphenylcyclopropenone sensitization with weekly scalp DPC. The input for sequencing was whole blood, taken in connection with sensitization to the hapten diphenylcyclopropenone (DPC). Receptor source: a woman in her forties or fifties with alopecia areata. Some clones in this sample may be carry-over from other donors' samples.

This clonotype was seen a handful of times. The V gene is TRBV3-1, the J gene TRBJ2-7; a possible D gene is TRBD1 (5 bases). The CDR3 is 13 amino acids. Germline V gene lookup returns CDR1 LGHDT and CDR2 YNNKEL (reference sequence). Trimming pared 8 bases from V and 5 bases from J, leaving 16 bases between. CDR3 in DNA: TGTGCCAGCTCCCGTGGGGCAAGGGACGAGCAGTACTTC. Protein: CASSRGARDEQYF.

There are many counts of this clonotype. J is TRBJ2-5 and V is TRBV5-1; D unresolved. Trimming removed 0 bases from V and 1 base from J, with 10 bases in between. The germline gives CDR1 SGHRS, CDR2 YFSETQ. The CDR3 contains 15 residues. The chain's CDR3 is CASSLGFAFQETQYF. CDR3 DNA sequence: TGCGCCAGCAGCTTGGGGTTCGCGTTCCAAGAGACCCAGTACTTC. The variable domain in full, with the rest retrieved from reference TRBV5-1 and TRBJ2-5, is KAGVTQTPRYLIKTRGQQVTLSCSPISGHRSVSWYQQTPGQGLQFLFEYFSETQRNKGNFPGRFSGRQFSNSRSEMNVSTLELGDSALYLCASSLGFAFQETQYFGPGTRLLVL.

There are many counts of this clonotype. This rearrangement joins TRBV6-2 or TRBV6-3 to TRBJ1-1, with D possibly TRBD1 on 6 matching bases. Germline V lookup: CDR1 MNHEY, CDR2 SVGEGT. Trimming left V 5 bases short and J 10 bases short, with 14 bases between. The CDR3 loop spans 12 amino acids. For the CDR3, the DNA is TGTGCCAGCAGTCAAGCACAGGGACGAGCTTTCTTT. It translates to CASSQAQGRAFF.

V and J are TRBV20-1 and TRBJ2-7; a weak D match, TRBD2 (7 bases). Germline loops: CDR1 DFQATT, CDR2 SNEGSKA (reference sequence). V gave up 3 bases and J gave up 3 bases, with 18 bases separating them. There are 15 residues in the CDR3. CDR3 nucleotides: TGCAGTGCTAGCGCCAGAGGGAGGGGGATCTACGAGCAGTACTTC. Translated, it gives CSASARGRGIYEQYF.

Comment on this clonotype: The junction and the germline gene differ at one end; a read error may be behind it. V is TRBV28 and J is TRBJ2-4, with a weak D call TRBD2 (5 bases). Per the germline V gene, CDR1 is MDHEN and CDR2 is SYDVKM. The CDR3 length is 15 residues. The CDR3 loop is CASSFSDLAKNVQYF. The CDR3, as DNA: TGTGCCAGCAGTTTCTCAGATCTAGCCAAAAACGTTCAGTACTTC.

The chain is built from TRBV7-6 and TRBJ2-7, with TRBD1 identical over 11 bases. V lost 5 bases, J lost 7 bases, and 10 bases stayed unmatched. Looked up from germline, CDR1 is SGHVS and CDR2 is FNYEAQ. This CDR3 comprises 15 residues. For the CDR3, the DNA is TGTGCCAGCAGCCCGCGGACAGGGGGCTGGGGGGAGCAGTACTTC. The encoded protein is CASSPRTGGWGEQYF.

This chain connects TRBV4-2 to TRBJ1-2; 12 bases are a match to TRBD1. Trimming cost V 0 bases and J 4 bases; bases outside gene matches: 15. This CDR3 is built from 20 residues. The germline V gene has CDR1 LGHNA and CDR2 YNFKEQ. The CDR3 spells CASSQDTTRLGQGAAYGYTF. DNA of the CDR3: TGTGCCAGCAGCCAAGATACAACGCGACTGGGACAGGGGGCGGCCTATGGCTACACCTTC.

This clonotype appeared a few times. The V gene is TRBV5-6, the J gene TRBJ1-2; D not certain. Per the germline V gene, CDR1 is SGHDT and CDR2 is YYEEEE. The V and J ends lost 4 bases and 7 bases respectively, with 17 bases between them. The CDR3 length is 14 residues. CDR3 bases: TGTGCCAGCAGCACTCGAATGAGGGCTGGTGGCTACACCTTC. Protein: CASSTRMRAGGYTF.

The chain employs TRBV12-3 or TRBV12-4 and TRBJ1-5, with TRBD1 matching over 9 bases. The ends lost 1 base at V and 7 bases at J; junction bases unmatched: 5. The CDR3 length is 15 residues. The CDR3 bases are TGTGCCAGCAGTTTAGGGGACAGGGAGAACCAGCCCCAGCATTTT. This encodes CASSLGDRENQPQHF.

The gene calls are TRBV2 and TRBJ2-7; the D is unclear. The CDR3 spans 13 residues. Germline V gene sequence: CDR1 SNHLY, CDR2 FYNNEI. V lost 4 bases, J lost 4 bases, and 11 bases lay in between. The chain's CDR3 is CASSGSLSYEQYF. CDR3 DNA: TGTGCCAGCAGTGGGAGTCTGAGTTACGAGCAGTACTTC.

This clonotype showed up many times. The genes are TRBV13 and TRBJ2-1; 7 nucleotides agree with TRBD1. CDR1 PRHDT and CDR2 FYEKMQ come from the germline V gene (reference sequence). Trimming cost V 0 bases and J 3 bases; bases outside gene matches: 11. The length of the CDR3 is 18 residues. This chain's CDR3 is CASSLGWNRGGYYNEQFF. As DNA, the CDR3 is TGTGCCAGCAGCTTAGGATGGAACAGGGGTGGATACTACAATGAGCAGTTCTTC.

This clonotype was observed a handful of times. The chain is built from TRBV5-1 and TRBJ2-7, with D possibly being TRBD1 or TRBD2 (5 bases each). V was cut by 3 bases and J by 7 bases, with 14 bases left in between. Per germline, CDR1 SGHRS and CDR2 YFSETQ. This CDR3 spans 13 amino acids. The CDR3: CASSSGTRTEQYF. CDR3 sequence (DNA): TGCGCCAGCAGCTCCGGGACCCGGACAGAGCAGTACTTC.

The V gene is TRBV29-1, the J gene TRBJ2-3; 9 bases align to TRBD2. The ends lost 0 bases at V and 4 bases at J; junction bases unmatched: 5. Per germline, CDR1 SQVTM and CDR2 ANQGSEA. The CDR3 contains 15 residues. Here the CDR3 DNA reads TGCAGCGTTGAAGATCTAGCGGGGAAACCAGATACGCAGTATTTT. This sequence encodes CSVEDLAGKPDTQYF.

The table lists this clonotype with a few counts. The rearrangement uses TRBV27 and TRBJ2-5, with unresolved D. Germline V gene data show CDR1 as MNHEY and CDR2 as SMNVEV (reference sequence). This CDR3 comprises 13 residues. V was trimmed by 4 bases and J by 3 bases, leaving 9 bases between them. The DNA of the CDR3 is TGTGCCAGCAGTTACACGATAGAAGAGACCCAGTACTTC. Its translation is CASSYTIEETQYF.

This clonotype was seen at least ten times. This chain connects TRBV7-2 to TRBJ2-1, with D perhaps given as TRBD1 or TRBD2 (6 bases each). The CDR3 is 15 residues long. From germline, CDR1 is SGHTA and CDR2 FQGNSA. V dropped 6 bases and J dropped 4 bases, with 16 bases sitting between them. The CDR3 is CASRGGRGPYNEQFF. Written as DNA, the CDR3 is TGTGCCAGCAGGGGGGGCCGGGGGCCTTACAATGAGCAGTTCTTC.

This clonotype was recorded a few times. The chain employs TRBV12-3 or TRBV12-4 and TRBJ2-3; D is perhaps TRBD1 (6 bases). This CDR3 is 15 amino acids long. V was cut by 4 bases and J by 1 base, with 12 bases left in between. The CDR3 region has the DNA TGTGCCAGCAGTTCCAGGGGATACGGCACAGATACGCAGTATTTT. Its protein is CASSSRGYGTDTQYF.

The chain joins TRBV29-1 to TRBJ1-2, with no clear D. Germline V lookup: CDR1 SQVTM, CDR2 ANQGSEA. The CDR3 totals 13 residues. V lost 1 base to trimming and J lost 4 bases, with 10 bases between them. The CDR3 bases are TGCAGCGTTGAAGTCGGCAGGACCTATGGCTACACCTTC. Translated, it gives CSVEVGRTYGYTF.